Listed here is a single T cell receptor beta chain. Its matching antigen is unknown. A universal primer site was incorporated via template switching, and the cDNA contained unique molecular identifiers. TCRdb redid the calling of the 5' RACE reads with MiXCR, one entry per CDR3 protein. The table records about 340,000 distinct CDR3 sequences, roughly 9% of them present only once. The sample comes from a study of identical twins. Germline V gives CDR1 SGHVS, CDR2 FNYEAQ. The CDR3 is 13 amino acids. V lost 0 bases and J lost 7, with 7 bases in between. Findings and limits, study-wide: Possibly, invariant MAIT and iNKT cells partly confounded zero-insertion analyses.

Material: naive T cells sorted from blood. This sequence joins TRBV7-6 and TRBJ2-1, with D hard to call. The TCR was taken from a woman aged 50 to 60 in good health. CDR3 bases: TGTGCCAGCAGCTTAGCGGCGGAGAATGAGCAGTTCTTC. Translating gives CASSLAAENEQFF.